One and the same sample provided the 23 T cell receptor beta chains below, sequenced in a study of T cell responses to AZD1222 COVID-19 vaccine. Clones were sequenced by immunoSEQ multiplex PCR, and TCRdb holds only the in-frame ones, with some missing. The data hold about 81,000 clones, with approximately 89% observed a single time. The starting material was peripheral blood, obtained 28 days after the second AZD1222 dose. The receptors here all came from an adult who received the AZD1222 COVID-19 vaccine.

The CDR3 loop reads CASSLSAAGELFF. CDR3 coding DNA: TGTGCCAGCAGCTTATCCGCCGCTGGGGAGCTGTTTTTT. J is TRBJ2-2 and V is TRBV7-3; D call uncertain. This CDR3 has 13 residues. V was clipped by 2 bases and J by 8 bases, with 9 bases between them. CDR1 SGHTA and CDR2 FQGTGA come from the germline V gene.

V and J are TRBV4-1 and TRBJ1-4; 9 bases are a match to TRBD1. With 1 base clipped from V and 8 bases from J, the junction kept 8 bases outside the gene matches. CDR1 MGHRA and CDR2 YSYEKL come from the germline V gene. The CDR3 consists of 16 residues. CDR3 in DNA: TGCGCCAGCAGCCAAGGCTCTACAGGGGGCAGGGAAAAACTGTTTTTT. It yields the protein CASSQGSTGGREKLFF.

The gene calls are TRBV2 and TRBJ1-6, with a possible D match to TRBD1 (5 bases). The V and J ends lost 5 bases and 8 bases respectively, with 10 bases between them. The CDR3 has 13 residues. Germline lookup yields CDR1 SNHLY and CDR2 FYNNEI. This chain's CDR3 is CASSRRGDSPLHF. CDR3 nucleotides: TGTGCCAGCAGTCGGAGGGGTGATTCACCCCTCCACTTT.

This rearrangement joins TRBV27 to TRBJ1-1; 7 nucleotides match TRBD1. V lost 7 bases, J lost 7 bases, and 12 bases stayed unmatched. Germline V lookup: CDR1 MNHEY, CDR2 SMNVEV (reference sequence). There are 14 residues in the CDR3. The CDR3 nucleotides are TGTGCCAGCATCCCTCAAGGGGGCAGACTTGAAGCTTTCTTT. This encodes CASIPQGGRLEAFF.

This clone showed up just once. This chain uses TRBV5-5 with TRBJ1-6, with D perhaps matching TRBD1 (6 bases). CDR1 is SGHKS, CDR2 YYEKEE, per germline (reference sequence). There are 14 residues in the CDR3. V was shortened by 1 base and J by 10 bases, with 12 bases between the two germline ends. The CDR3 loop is CASSLTGLGSPLHF. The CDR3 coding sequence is TGTGCCAGCAGCTTGACAGGGTTGGGATCACCCCTCCACTTT.

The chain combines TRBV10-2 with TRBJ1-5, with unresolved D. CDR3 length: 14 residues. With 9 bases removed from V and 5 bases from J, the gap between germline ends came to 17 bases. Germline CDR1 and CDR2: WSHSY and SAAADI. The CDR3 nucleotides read TGCGCCAGAGTTTATCGTTACCTCTATCAGCCCCAGCATTTT. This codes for CARVYRYLYQPQHF.

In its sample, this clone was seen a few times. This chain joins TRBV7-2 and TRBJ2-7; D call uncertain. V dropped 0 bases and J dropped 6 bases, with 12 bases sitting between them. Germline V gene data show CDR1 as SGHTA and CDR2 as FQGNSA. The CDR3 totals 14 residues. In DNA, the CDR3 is TGTGCCAGCAGCTTAGCTTTTCAAACCGGCGAGCAGTACTTC. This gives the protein CASSLAFQTGEQYF.

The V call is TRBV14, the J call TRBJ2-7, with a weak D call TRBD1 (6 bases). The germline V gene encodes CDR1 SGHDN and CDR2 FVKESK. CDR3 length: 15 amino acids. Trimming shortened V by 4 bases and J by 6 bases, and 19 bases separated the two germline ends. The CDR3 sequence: CASSPMAGEGGEQYF. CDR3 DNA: TGTGCCAGCAGCCCCATGGCAGGGGAAGGGGGCGAGCAGTACTTC.

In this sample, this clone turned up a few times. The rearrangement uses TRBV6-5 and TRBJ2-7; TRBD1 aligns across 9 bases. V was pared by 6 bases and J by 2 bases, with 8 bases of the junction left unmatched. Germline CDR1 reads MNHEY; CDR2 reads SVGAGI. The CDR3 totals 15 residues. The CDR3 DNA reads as TGTGCCAGCAGCGGACAGGGGACCGCACCCTACGAGCAGTACTTC. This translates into CASSGQGTAPYEQYF.

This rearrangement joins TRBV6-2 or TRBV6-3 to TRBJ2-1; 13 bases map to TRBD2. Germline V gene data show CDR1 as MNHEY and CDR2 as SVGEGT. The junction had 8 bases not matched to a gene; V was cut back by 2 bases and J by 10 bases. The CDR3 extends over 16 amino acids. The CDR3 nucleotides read TGTGCCAGCAGTTACGGGAGGACTAGCGGGAGAGAGGAGCAGTTCTTC. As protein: CASSYGRTSGREEQFF.

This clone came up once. The CDR3 sequence: CASSQEGRSPDTQYF. The DNA for the CDR3 is TGTGCCAGCAGCCAAGAGGGTAGATCCCCAGATACGCAGTATTTT. V usage is TRBV4-2 and J usage is TRBJ2-3; D unresolved. V was cut by 0 bases and J by 4 bases, with 11 bases left in between. The CDR3 is 15 amino acids. CDR1 LGHNA and CDR2 YNFKEQ come from the germline V gene.

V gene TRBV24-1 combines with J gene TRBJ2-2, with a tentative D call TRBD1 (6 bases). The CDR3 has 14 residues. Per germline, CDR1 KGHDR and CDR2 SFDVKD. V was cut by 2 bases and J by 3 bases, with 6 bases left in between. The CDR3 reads CATSDYRDTGELFF. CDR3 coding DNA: TGTGCCACCAGTGATTACAGGGACACCGGGGAGCTGTTTTTT.

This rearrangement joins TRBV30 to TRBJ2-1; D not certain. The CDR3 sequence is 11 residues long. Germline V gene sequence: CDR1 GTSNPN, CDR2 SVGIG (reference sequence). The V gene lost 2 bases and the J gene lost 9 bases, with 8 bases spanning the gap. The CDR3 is CAWSQEIEQFF. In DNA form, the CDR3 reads TGTGCCTGGAGTCAGGAAATTGAGCAGTTCTTC.

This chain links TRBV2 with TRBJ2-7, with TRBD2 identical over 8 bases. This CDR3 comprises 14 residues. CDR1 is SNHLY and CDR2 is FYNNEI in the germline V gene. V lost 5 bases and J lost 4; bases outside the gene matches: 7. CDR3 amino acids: CASSIPGGSYEQYF. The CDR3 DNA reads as TGTGCCAGCAGTATTCCGGGAGGGTCTTACGAGCAGTACTTC.

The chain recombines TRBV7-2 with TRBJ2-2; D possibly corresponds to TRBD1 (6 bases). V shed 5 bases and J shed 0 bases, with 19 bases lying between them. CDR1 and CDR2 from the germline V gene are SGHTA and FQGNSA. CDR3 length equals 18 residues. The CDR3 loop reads CASSRRQGGGANTGELFF. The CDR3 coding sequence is TGTGCCAGCAGCCGTAGGCAGGGTGGGGGCGCGAACACCGGGGAGCTGTTTTTT.

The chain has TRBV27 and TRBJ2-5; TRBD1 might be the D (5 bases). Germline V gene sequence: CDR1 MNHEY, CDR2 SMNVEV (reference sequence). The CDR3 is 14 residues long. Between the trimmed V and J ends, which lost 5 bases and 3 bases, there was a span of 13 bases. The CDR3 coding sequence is TGTGCCAGCAGTCGTCGGACATTAGAAGAGACCCAGTACTTC. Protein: CASSRRTLEETQYF.

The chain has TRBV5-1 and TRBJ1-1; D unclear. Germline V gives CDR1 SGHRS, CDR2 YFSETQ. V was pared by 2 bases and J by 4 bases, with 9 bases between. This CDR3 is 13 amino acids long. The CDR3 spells CASSFAGRTEAFF. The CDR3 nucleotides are TGCGCCAGCAGCTTCGCGGGTCGCACTGAAGCTTTCTTT.

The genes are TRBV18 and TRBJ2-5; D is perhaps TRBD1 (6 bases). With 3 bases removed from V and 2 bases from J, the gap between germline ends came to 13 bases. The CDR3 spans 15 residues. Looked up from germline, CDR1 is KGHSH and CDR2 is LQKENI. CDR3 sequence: CASSPSAGTQETQYF. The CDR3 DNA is TGTGCCAGCTCACCTTCCGCAGGGACACAAGAGACCCAGTACTTC.

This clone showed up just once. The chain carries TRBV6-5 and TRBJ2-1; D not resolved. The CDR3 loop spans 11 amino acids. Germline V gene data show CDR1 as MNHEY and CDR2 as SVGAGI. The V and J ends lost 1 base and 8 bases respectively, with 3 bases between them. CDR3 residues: CASSYFDEQFF. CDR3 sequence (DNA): TGTGCCAGCAGTTACTTTGATGAGCAGTTCTTC.

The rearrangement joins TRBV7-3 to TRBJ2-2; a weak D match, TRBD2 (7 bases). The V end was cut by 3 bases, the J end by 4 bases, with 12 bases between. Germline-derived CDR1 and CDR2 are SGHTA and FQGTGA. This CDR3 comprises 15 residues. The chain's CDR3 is CASSFGGLGTGELFF. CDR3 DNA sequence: TGTGCCAGCAGCTTCGGGGGGCTTGGCACCGGGGAGCTGTTTTTT.

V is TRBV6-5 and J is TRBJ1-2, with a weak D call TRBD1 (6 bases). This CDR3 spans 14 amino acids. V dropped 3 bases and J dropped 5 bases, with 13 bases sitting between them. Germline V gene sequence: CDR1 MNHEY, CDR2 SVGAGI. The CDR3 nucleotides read TGTGCCAGCAGTTATGGCGCCAGGGGATATGGCTACACCTTC. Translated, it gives CASSYGARGYGYTF.

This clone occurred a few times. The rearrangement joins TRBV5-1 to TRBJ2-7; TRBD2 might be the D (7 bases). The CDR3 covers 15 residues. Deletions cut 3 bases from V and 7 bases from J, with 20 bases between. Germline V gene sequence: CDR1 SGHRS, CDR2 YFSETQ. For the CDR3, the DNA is TGCGCCAGCAGCTACATCGCGACAGGCGGGGGAGAGCAGTACTTC. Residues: CASSYIATGGGEQYF.

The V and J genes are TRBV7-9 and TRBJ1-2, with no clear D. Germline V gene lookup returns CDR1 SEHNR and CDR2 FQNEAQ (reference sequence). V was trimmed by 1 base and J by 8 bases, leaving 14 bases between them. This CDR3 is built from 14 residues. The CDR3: CASSLGTALDGYTF. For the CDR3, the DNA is TGTGCCAGCAGCTTAGGGACGGCACTGGACGGCTACACCTTC. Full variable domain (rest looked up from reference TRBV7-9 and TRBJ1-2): DTGVSQNPRHKITKRGQNVTFRCDPISEHNRLYWYRQTLGQGPEFLTYFQNEAQLEKSRLLSDRFSAERPKGSFSTLEIQRTEQGDSAMYLCASSLGTALDGYTFGSGTRLTVV.